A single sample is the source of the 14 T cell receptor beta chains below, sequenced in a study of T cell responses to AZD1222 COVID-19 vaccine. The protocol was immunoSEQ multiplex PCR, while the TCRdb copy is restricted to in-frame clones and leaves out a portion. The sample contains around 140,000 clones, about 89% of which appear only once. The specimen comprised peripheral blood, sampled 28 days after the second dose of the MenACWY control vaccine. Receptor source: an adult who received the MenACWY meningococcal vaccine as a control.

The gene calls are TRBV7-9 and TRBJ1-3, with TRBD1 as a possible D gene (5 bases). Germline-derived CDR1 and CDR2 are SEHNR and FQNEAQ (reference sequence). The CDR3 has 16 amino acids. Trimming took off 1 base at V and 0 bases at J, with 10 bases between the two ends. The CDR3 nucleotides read TGTGCCAGCAGCTTAGGAGGGACGGTCTCTGGAAACACCATATATTTT. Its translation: CASSLGGTVSGNTIYF.

CDR3: CASSVEEGQGVHEQYF. CDR3 sequence (DNA): TGTGCCAGCAGCGTAGAAGAGGGACAGGGCGTTCACGAGCAGTACTTC. V usage is TRBV9 and J usage is TRBJ2-7; TRBD1 matches at 9 bases. V gave up 0 bases and J gave up 5 bases; unmatched junction bases: 9. This CDR3 comprises 16 residues. CDR1 is SGDLS, CDR2 YYNGEE, per germline.

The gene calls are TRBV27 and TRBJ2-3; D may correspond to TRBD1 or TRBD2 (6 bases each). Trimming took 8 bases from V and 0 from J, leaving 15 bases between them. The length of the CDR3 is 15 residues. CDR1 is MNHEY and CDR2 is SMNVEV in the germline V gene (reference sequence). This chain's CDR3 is CASVRQAGSTDTQYF. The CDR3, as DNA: TGTGCCAGCGTGCGACAGGCGGGAAGCACAGATACGCAGTATTTT.

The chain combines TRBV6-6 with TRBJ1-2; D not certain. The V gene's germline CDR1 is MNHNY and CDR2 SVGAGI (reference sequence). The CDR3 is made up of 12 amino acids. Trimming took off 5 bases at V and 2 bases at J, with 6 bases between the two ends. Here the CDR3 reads CASSPENYGYTF. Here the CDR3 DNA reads TGTGCCAGCAGTCCAGAAAACTATGGCTACACCTTC.

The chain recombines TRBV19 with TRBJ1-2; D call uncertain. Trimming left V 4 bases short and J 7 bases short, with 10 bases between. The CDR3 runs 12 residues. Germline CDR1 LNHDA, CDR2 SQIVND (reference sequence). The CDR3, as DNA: TGTGCCAGTAGTAGTGAGGGTACTGGCTACACCTTC. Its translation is CASSSEGTGYTF.

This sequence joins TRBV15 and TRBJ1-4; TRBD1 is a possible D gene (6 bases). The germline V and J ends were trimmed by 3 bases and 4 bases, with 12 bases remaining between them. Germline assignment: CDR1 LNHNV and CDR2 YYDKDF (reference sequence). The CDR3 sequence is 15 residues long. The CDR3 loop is CATSSRDTYNEKLFF. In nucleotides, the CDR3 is TGTGCCACCAGCAGTCGGGACACCTATAATGAAAAACTGTTTTTT.

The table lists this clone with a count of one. CDR3 bases: TGCGCCAGCAGCTTGACTACTAGCGGGGGGGCCCATGAGCAGTTCTTC. Encoded protein: CASSLTTSGGAHEQFF. V and J are TRBV5-1 and TRBJ2-1; TRBD2 matches 13 bases. This CDR3 spans 16 amino acids. Germline lookup yields CDR1 SGHRS and CDR2 YFSETQ. V trimming: 1 base; J trimming: 8 bases; junction bases outside the gene matches: 6.

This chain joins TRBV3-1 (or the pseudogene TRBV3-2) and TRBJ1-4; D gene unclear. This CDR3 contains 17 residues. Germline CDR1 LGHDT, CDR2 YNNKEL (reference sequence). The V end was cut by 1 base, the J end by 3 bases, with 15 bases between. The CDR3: CASSQAGGISANEKLFF. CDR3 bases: TGTGCCAGCAGCCAAGCGGGAGGGATTTCTGCTAATGAAAAACTGTTTTTT.

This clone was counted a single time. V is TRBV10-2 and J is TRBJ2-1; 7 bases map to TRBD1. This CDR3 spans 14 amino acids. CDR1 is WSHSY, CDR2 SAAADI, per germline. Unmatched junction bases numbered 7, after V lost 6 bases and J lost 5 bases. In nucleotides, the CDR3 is TGCGCCAGCAGCTTACAGGGGTCCCACAATGAGCAGTTCTTC. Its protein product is CASSLQGSHNEQFF.

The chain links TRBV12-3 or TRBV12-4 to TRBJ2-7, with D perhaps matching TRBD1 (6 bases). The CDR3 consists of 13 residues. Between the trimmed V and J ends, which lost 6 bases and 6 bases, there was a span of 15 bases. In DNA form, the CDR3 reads TGTGCCAGCAGGCAACAGGGTCTTGGCGAGCAGTACTTC. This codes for CASRQQGLGEQYF.

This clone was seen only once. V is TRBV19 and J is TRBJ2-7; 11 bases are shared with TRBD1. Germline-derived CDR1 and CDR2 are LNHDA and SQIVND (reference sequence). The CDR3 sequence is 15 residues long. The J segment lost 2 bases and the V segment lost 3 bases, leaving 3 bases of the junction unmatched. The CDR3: CASSIEGQGAYEQYF. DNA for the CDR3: TGTGCCAGTAGTATCGAGGGACAGGGGGCCTACGAGCAGTACTTC.

The CDR3 loop is CASSELGAWGNTIYF. CDR3 nucleotides: TGTGCCAGCAGTGAATTGGGGGCTTGGGGAAACACCATATATTTT. The rearrangement joins TRBV6-1 to TRBJ1-3; D is perhaps TRBD1 (6 bases). Deletions cut 2 bases from V and 4 bases from J, with 12 bases between. This CDR3 region has 15 residues. The V gene's germline CDR1 is MNHNS and CDR2 SASEGT.

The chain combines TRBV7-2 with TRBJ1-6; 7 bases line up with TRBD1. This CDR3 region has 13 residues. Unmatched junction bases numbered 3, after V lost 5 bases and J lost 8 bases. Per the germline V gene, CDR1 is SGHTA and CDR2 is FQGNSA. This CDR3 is CASSRQGDSPLHF. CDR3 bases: TGTGCCAGCAGCCGACAGGGAGATTCACCCCTCCACTTT.

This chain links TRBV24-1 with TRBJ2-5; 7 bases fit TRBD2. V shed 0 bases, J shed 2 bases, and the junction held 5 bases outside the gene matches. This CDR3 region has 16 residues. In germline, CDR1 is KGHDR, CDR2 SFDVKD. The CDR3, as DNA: TGTGCCACCAGTGATTTGCGGGAGGCAGGGCAAGAGACCCAGTACTTC. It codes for CATSDLREAGQETQYF.